This T cell receptor beta chain was captured by sequencing in a study of response to subunit inactivated influenza vaccine. In this sample, this clonotype turned up a few times. The antigen is unknown. Study-level results: Few additional T cells are recruited per seasonal influenza vaccination, authors suggested.

A single record per CDR3 protein comes from TCRdb applying MiXCR to the RT-PCR reads. The repertoire holds 500,000 to 600,000 distinct CDR3 sequences, 13% to 15% seen once, with around 10% in the top ten. Sequenced material: PBMCs from blood, taken about 13 days after vaccination. The clonotype comes from a man aged 50 or older who received an inactivated influenza vaccine.

DNA of the CDR3: TGTGCCAGCAGTTTGACCTCTCGAGTCACCGGGGAGCTGTTTTTT. Its translation is CASSLTSRVTGELFF. This chain uses TRBV7-2 with TRBJ2-2; no definite D call. V dropped 6 bases and J dropped 4 bases, with 15 bases sitting between them. This CDR3 has 15 amino acids. The germline CDR1 and CDR2 sequences are SGHTA and FQGNSA.